The T cell receptor (beta chain) under discussion was sequenced for a study of PD-L1 blockade in urothelial cancer. In the study overall: Males with bladder-origin urothelial cancer constituted about nine tenths of the roughly 29 patients. Analysis of blood occurred 3 weeks (second dose) and 6 weeks after treatment start. Counts from blood samples showed a median of 141,255 T cells.

The time point here: pretreatment peripheral blood. J lost 4 bases, V lost 3 bases, and 11 bases had no gene match. This CDR3 is built from 16 residues. The V gene's germline CDR1 is MNHEY and CDR2 SMNVEV (reference sequence). Each PCR reaction had synthetic TCR analog templates spiked into it. Data came from immunoSEQ multiplex PCR; TCRdb stores just in-frame clones and leaves some out. The sample has 45,000 to 50,000 clones; roughly 80% are singletons. Sample: PBMCs, taken around atezolizumab (anti-PD-L1) treatment. V is TRBV27 and J is TRBJ1-1, with 7 bases matching TRBD1. This receptor was obtained from a man between 45 and 60 years old with urothelial cancer. Here the CDR3 DNA reads TGTGCCAGCAGTTTTCGTCCTACAGGGGCGAGCACTGAAGCTTTCTTT. It is translated as CASSFRPTGASTEAFF.